The 11 T cell receptor beta chains below all came from one sample that was sequenced in a study of blood T cells in healthy people across ages. Primers used in a second PCR of roughly 6 to 11 cycles were a sample-barcoded 5' primer and a J-beta primer mix. From the 5' RACE reads, TCRdb called clonotypes with MiXCR, one entry per CDR3 protein. This table holds about 640,000 distinct CDR3 sequences, 58% found once. The sample taken for sequencing was blood. Source of these receptors: a man in his sixties in good health.

This sequence joins TRBV4-1 and TRBJ2-2; D is perhaps TRBD2 (6 bases). The CDR3 is 16 residues long. V lost 0 bases to trimming and J lost 4 bases, with 12 bases between them. Germline values: CDR1 MGHRA, CDR2 YSYEKL. CDR3 coding DNA: TGCGCCAGCAGCCAAGAGGGGACTCCCACCACCGGGGAGCTGTTTTTT. Protein product: CASSQEGTPTTGELFF.

CDR3: CASSQERDSAYGYTF. CDR3 coding DNA: TGCGCCAGCAGCCAAGAACGGGACAGCGCCTATGGCTACACCTTC. The J gene is TRBJ1-2, the V gene TRBV4-1; TRBD1 matches 7 bases. Germline CDR1 and CDR2: MGHRA and YSYEKL. V lost 0 bases and J lost 4; bases outside the gene matches: 5. This CDR3 is 15 amino acids long.

This sequence joins TRBV29-1 and TRBJ2-2, with TRBD1 as a possible D gene (6 bases). Trimming pared 6 bases from V and 4 bases from J, leaving 18 bases between. Germline V gives CDR1 SQVTM, CDR2 ANQGSEA. This CDR3 region has 15 residues. In DNA, the CDR3 is TGCAGCGTCCTATGGGGGCCAAGCGTCACCGGGGAGCTGTTTTTT. Translated: CSVLWGPSVTGELFF.

The chain recombines TRBV4-1 with TRBJ2-6, with D perhaps matching TRBD1 (6 bases). CDR1 MGHRA and CDR2 YSYEKL come from the germline V gene. The CDR3 sequence is 17 residues long. Trimming took 1 base from V and 0 from J, leaving 10 bases between them. The CDR3 loop is CASSQGVGGSGANVLTF. DNA for the CDR3: TGCGCCAGCAGCCAAGGGGTAGGGGGCTCTGGGGCCAACGTCCTGACTTTC.

V and J are TRBV7-9 and TRBJ2-5; no clear D. Trimming stripped 4 bases from V and 5 bases from J, with 11 bases between. This CDR3 region has 13 residues. Germline V gene data show CDR1 as SEHNR and CDR2 as FQNEAQ (reference sequence). CDR3 sequence reads: CASSSISGETQYF. CDR3 nucleotide sequence: TGTGCCAGCAGCTCCATTTCCGGGGAGACCCAGTACTTC.

V usage is TRBV5-1 and J usage is TRBJ2-5, with D possibly being TRBD2 (5 bases). Deletions cut 1 base from V and 5 bases from J, with 12 bases between. Looked up from germline, CDR1 is SGHRS and CDR2 is YFSETQ. There are 14 residues in the CDR3. The CDR3 sequence: CASSLNLLAETQYF. CDR3 DNA sequence: TGCGCCAGCAGCTTGAATCTGCTAGCTGAGACCCAGTACTTC.

This clonotype was picked up a small number of times. The chain recombines TRBV6-6 with TRBJ2-3; 10 nucleotides line up with TRBD1. Germline V gene lookup returns CDR1 MNHNY and CDR2 SVGAGI (reference sequence). V shed 6 bases, J shed 4 bases, and the junction held 4 bases outside the gene matches. There are 14 residues in the CDR3. The CDR3: CASSPGTGADTQYF. As DNA, the CDR3 is TGTGCCAGCAGCCCCGGGACAGGGGCAGATACGCAGTATTTT.

The genes are TRBV12-3 or TRBV12-4 and TRBJ2-7; D is ambiguous. The J call is in doubt because the DNA end fits TRBJ2-5 better. The CDR3 is 13 residues long. The CDR3 sequence is CASSGAGVETQYF. The CDR3 DNA sequence: TGTGCCAGCAGTGGCGCTGGCGTGGAGACCCAGTACTTC.

In this sample, this clonotype turned up a few times. This chain's CDR3 is CASSLDQATPPYEQYF. Written as DNA, the CDR3 is TGCGCCAGCAGCTTGGACCAGGCCACCCCTCCCTACGAGCAGTACTTC. The rearrangement joins TRBV5-1 to TRBJ2-7; unclear D gene. The V gene lost 0 bases and the J gene lost 2 bases, with 15 bases spanning the gap. The CDR3 length is 16 residues. In germline, CDR1 is SGHRS, CDR2 YFSETQ.

This rearrangement joins TRBV20-1 to TRBJ2-3, with D perhaps TRBD1 (6 bases). The V and J ends lost 6 bases and 4 bases respectively, with 20 bases between them. This CDR3 spans 15 amino acids. The germline gives CDR1 DFQATT, CDR2 SNEGSKA (reference sequence). The DNA of the CDR3 is TGCAGTGCCCCAAGCCCACAGGGTATCGCAGATACGCAGTATTTT. Translating gives CSAPSPQGIADTQYF.

In its sample, this clonotype was seen a few times. The genes are TRBV29-1 and TRBJ2-7; 9 bases are a match to TRBD1. Germline assignment: CDR1 SQVTM and CDR2 ANQGSEA. The V and J ends lost 1 base and 4 bases, in that order; junction bases with no gene match: 5. The length of the CDR3 is 14 residues. For the CDR3, the DNA is TGCAGCGTTGAAGTGGGACAGGGTGGGTACGAGCAGTACTTC. Its protein is CSVEVGQGGYEQYF.